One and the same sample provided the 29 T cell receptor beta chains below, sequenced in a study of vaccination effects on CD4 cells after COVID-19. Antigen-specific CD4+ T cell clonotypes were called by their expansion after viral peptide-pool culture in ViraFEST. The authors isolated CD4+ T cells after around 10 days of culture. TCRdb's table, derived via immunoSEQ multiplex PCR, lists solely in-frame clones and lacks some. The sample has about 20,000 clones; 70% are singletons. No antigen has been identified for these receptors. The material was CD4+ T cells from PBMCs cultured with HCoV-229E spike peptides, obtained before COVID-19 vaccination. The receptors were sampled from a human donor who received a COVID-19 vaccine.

CDR3 amino acids: CASSARLQGIHTIYF. The CDR3 DNA reads TGTGCCAGCAGCGCCCGGCTACAGGGTATACACACCATATATTTT. The chain combines TRBV9 with TRBJ1-3; TRBD1 is a possible D gene (6 bases). Germline assignment: CDR1 SGDLS and CDR2 YYNGEE. The CDR3 consists of 15 residues. Trimming shortened V by 3 bases and J by 8 bases, and 18 bases separated the two germline ends.

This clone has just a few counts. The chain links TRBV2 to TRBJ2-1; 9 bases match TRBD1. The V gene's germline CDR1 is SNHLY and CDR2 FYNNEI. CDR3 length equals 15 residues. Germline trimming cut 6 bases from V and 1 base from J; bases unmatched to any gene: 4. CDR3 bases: TGTGCCAGCAGGCTTGACAGGGGGTCCTACAATGAGCAGTTCTTC. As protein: CASRLDRGSYNEQFF. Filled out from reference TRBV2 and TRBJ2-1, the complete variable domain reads EPEVTQTPSHQVTQMGQEVILRCVPISNHLYFYWYRQILGQKVEFLVSFYNNEISEKSEIFDDQFSVERPDGSNFTLKIRSTKLEDSAMYFCASRLDRGSYNEQFFGPGTRLTVL.

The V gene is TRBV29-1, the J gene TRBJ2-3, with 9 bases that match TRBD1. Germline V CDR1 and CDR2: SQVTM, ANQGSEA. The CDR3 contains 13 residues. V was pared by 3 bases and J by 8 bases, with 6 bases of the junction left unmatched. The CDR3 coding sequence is TGCAGCGTTGAGCAGGACAGGGGCGTTACGCAGTATTTT. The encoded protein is CSVEQDRGVTQYF.

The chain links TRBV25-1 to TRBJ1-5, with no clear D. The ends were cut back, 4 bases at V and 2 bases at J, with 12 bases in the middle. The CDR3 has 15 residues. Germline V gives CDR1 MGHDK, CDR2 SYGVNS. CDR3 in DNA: TGTGCCAGCAGTGGGGGTCTCTGGGGCAATCAGCCCCAGCATTTT. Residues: CASSGGLWGNQPQHF.

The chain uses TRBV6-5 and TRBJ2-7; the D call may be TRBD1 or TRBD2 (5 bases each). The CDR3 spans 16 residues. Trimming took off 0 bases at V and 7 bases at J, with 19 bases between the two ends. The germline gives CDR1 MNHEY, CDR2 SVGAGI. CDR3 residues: CASSYSRGSLGEEQYF. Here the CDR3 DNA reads TGTGCCAGCAGTTACTCTAGGGGCTCTCTCGGGGAGGAGCAGTACTTC.

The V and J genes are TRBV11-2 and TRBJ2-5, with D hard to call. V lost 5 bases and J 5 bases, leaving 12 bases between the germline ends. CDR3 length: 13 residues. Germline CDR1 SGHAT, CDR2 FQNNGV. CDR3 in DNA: TGTGCCAGCAGCGTAGGGTTCCCGGAGACCCAGTACTTC. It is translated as CASSVGFPETQYF. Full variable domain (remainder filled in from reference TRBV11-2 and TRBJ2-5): EAGVAQSPRYKIIEKRQSVAFWCNPISGHATLYWYQQILGQGPKLLIQFQNNGVVDDSQLPKDRFSAERLKGVDSTLKIQPAKLEDSAVYLCASSVGFPETQYFGPGTRLLVL.

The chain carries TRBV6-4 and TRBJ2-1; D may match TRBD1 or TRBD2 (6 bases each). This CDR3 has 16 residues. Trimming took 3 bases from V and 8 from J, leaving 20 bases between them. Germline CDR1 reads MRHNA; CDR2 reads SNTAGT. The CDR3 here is CASSENPGGAVYEQFF. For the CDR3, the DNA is TGTGCCAGCAGTGAGAATCCCGGGGGCGCTGTTTATGAGCAGTTCTTC.

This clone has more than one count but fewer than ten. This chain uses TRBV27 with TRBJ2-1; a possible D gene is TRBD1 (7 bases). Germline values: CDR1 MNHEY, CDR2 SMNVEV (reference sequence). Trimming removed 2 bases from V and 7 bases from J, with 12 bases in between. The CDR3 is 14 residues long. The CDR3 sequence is CASSLSRGANEQFF. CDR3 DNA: TGTGCCAGCAGTTTAAGCAGGGGGGCGAATGAGCAGTTCTTC.

The CDR3 DNA reads TGTGCCAGCAGCCGAATAATCCCACCGAGATTCACCGGGGAGCTGTTTTTT. Its protein is CASSRIIPPRFTGELFF. The chain links TRBV7-9 to TRBJ2-2, with D hard to call. Between the trimmed V and J ends, which lost 5 bases and 4 bases, there was a span of 20 bases. The CDR3 loop spans 17 amino acids. Germline CDR1 SEHNR, CDR2 FQNEAQ (reference sequence). Based on the CDR3 plus reference TRBV7-9 and TRBJ2-2, the full variable domain is DTGVSQNPRHKITKRGQNVTFRCDPISEHNRLYWYRQTLGQGPEFLTYFQNEAQLEKSRLLSDRFSAERPKGSFSTLEIQRTEQGDSAMYLCASSRIIPPRFTGELFFGEGSRLTVL.

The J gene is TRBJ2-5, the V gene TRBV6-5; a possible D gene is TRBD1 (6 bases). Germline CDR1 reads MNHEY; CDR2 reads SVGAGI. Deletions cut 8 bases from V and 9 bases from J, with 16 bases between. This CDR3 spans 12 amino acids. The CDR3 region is CASRAPKGAQYF. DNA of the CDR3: TGTGCCAGCCGGGCGCCAAAGGGGGCCCAGTACTTC.

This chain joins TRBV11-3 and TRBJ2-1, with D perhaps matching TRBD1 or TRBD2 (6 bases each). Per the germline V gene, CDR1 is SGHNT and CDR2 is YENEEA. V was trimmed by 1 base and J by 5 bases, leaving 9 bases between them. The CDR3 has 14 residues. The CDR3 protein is CASSLGGAHNEQFF. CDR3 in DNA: TGTGCCAGCAGCTTAGGGGGGGCCCACAATGAGCAGTTCTTC.

The DNA for the CDR3 is TGTGCCAGCAGCTTGTACGGGGAAAACATTCAGTACTTC. Protein sequence: CASSLYGENIQYF. V usage is TRBV5-4 and J usage is TRBJ2-4, with D tentatively TRBD2 (5 bases). Trimming pared 1 base from V and 5 bases from J, leaving 7 bases between. This CDR3 is 13 amino acids long. Germline CDR1 and CDR2: SGHNT and YYREEE (reference sequence).

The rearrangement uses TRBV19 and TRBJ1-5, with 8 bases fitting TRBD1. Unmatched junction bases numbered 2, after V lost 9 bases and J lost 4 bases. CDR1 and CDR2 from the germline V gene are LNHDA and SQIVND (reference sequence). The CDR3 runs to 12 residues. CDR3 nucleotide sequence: TGTGCCAGCCGGACAGGGAATCAGCCCCAGCATTTT. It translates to CASRTGNQPQHF. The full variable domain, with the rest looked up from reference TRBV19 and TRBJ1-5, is DGGITQSPKYLFRKEGQNVTLSCEQNLNHDAMYWYRQDPGQGLRLIYYSQIVNDFQKGDIAEGYSVSREKKESFPLTVTSAQKNPTAFYLCASRTGNQPQHFGDGTRLSIL.

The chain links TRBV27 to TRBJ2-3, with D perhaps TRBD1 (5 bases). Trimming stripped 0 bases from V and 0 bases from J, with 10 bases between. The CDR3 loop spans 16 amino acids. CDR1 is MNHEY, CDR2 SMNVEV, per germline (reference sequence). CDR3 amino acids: CASSLSYRSSTDTQYF. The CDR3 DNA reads TGTGCCAGCAGTTTATCGTACAGGAGTAGCACAGATACGCAGTATTTT.

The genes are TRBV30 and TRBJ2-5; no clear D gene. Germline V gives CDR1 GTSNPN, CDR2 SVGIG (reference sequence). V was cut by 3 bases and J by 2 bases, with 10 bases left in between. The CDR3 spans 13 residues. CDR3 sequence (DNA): TGTGCCTGGAGCCGTCGGTTACAAGAGACCCAGTACTTC. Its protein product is CAWSRRLQETQYF.

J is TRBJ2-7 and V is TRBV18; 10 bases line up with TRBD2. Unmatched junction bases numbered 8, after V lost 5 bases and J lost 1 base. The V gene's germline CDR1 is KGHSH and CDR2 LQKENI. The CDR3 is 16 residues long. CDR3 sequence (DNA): TGTGCCAGCTCATACGTAGCGGGAGGTGGGTCCTACGAGCAGTACTTC. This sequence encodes CASSYVAGGGSYEQYF.

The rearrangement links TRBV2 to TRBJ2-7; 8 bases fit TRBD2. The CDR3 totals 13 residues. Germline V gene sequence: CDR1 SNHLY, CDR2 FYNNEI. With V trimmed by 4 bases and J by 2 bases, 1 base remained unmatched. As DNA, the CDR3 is TGTGCCAGCAGTGCGGGGGGGCCCTACGAGCAGTACTTC. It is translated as CASSAGGPYEQYF.

The CDR3, as DNA: TGTGCCAGCAGCCCGGGACTAGCGGGGGGGCGCCTCACAGATACGCAGTATTTT. This gives the protein CASSPGLAGGRLTDTQYF. The chain links TRBV5-4 to TRBJ2-3; 16 positions agree with TRBD2. The CDR3 contains 18 residues. Per the germline V gene, CDR1 is SGHNT and CDR2 is YYREEE (reference sequence). The ends lost 4 bases at V and 2 bases at J; junction bases unmatched: 7.

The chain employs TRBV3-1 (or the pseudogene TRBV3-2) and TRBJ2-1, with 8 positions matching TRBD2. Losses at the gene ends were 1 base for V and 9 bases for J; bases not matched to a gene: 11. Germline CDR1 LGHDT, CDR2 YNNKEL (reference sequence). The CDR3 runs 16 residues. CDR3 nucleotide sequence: TGTGCCAGCAGCCAAGGTGGGACTAGTTGGCCCCCTGAGCAGTTCTTC. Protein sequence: CASSQGGTSWPPEQFF.

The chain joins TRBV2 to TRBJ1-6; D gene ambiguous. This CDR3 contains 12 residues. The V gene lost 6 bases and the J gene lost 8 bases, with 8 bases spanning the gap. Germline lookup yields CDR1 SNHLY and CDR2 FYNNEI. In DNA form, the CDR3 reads TGTGCCAGCAGGCTCACAGATTCACCCCTCCACTTT. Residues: CASRLTDSPLHF. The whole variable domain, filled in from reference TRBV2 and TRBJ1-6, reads EPEVTQTPSHQVTQMGQEVILRCVPISNHLYFYWYRQILGQKVEFLVSFYNNEISEKSEIFDDQFSVERPDGSNFTLKIRSTKLEDSAMYFCASRLTDSPLHFGNGTRLTVT.

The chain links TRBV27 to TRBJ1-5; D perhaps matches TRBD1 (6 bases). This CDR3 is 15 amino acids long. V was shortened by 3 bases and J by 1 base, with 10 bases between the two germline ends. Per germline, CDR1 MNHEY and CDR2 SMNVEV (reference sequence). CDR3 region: CASSFSRGSNQPQHF. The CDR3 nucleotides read TGTGCCAGCAGTTTCTCCAGGGGCAGCAATCAGCCCCAGCATTTT.

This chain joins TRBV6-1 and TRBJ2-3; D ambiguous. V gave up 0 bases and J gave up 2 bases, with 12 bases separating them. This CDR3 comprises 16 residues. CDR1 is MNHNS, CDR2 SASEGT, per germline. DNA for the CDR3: TGTGCCAGCAGTGAAGCGCAAGGCTATCCCACAGATACGCAGTATTTT. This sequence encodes CASSEAQGYPTDTQYF.

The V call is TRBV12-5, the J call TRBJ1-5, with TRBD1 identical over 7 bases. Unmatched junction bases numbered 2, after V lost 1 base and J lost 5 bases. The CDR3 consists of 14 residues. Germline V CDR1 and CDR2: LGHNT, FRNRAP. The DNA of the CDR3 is TGTGCTAGTGGTTTGGGACAGGGATATCAGCCCCAGCATTTT. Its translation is CASGLGQGYQPQHF.

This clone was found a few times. CDR3 sequence (DNA): TGTGCCAGCAGCTTGCTGCTAGCGGGGGGTGGCAAAAACATTCAGTACTTC. Amino acids: CASSLLLAGGGKNIQYF. The chain employs TRBV5-6 and TRBJ2-4; TRBD2 matches 11 bases. The ends lost 1 base at V and 3 bases at J; junction bases unmatched: 6. The CDR3 runs 17 residues. Germline lookup yields CDR1 SGHDT and CDR2 YYEEEE. The variable domain in full, with the rest retrieved from reference TRBV5-6 and TRBJ2-4, is DAGVTQSPTHLIKTRGQQVTLRCSPKSGHDTVSWYQQALGQGPQFIFQYYEEEERQRGNFPDRFSGHQFPNYSSELNVNALLLGDSALYLCASSLLLAGGGKNIQYFGAGTRLSVL.

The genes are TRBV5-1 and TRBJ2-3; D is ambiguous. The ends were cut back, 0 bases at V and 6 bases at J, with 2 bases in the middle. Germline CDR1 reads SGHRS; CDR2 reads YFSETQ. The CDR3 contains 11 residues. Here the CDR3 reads CASSLVDTQYF. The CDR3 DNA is TGCGCCAGCAGCTTGGTTGATACGCAGTATTTT.

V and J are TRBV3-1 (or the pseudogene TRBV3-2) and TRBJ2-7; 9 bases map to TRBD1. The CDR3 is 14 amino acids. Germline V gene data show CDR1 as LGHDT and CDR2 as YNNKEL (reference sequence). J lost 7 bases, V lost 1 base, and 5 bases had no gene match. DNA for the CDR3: TGTGCCAGCAGCCAAGGTACAGGGGGCAATGAGCAGTACTTC. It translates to CASSQGTGGNEQYF.

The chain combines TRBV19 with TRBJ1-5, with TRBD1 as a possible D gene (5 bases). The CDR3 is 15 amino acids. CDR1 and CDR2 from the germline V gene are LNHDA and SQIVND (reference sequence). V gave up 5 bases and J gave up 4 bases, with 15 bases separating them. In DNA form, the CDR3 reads TGTGCCAGTAGTCTGTATGTGACAGTGAATCAGCCCCAGCATTTT. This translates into CASSLYVTVNQPQHF. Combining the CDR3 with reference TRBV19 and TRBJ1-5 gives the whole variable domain DGGITQSPKYLFRKEGQNVTLSCEQNLNHDAMYWYRQDPGQGLRLIYYSQIVNDFQKGDIAEGYSVSREKKESFPLTVTSAQKNPTAFYLCASSLYVTVNQPQHFGDGTRLSIL.

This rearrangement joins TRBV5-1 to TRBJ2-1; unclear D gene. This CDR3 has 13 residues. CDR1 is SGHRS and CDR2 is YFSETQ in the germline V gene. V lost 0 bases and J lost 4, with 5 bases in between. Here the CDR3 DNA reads TGCGCCAGCAGCTTGGGAACTTACAATGAGCAGTTCTTC. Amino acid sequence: CASSLGTYNEQFF. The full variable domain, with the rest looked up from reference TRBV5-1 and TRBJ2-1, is KAGVTQTPRYLIKTRGQQVTLSCSPISGHRSVSWYQQTPGQGLQFLFEYFSETQRNKGNFPGRFSGRQFSNSRSEMNVSTLELGDSALYLCASSLGTYNEQFFGPGTRLTVL.

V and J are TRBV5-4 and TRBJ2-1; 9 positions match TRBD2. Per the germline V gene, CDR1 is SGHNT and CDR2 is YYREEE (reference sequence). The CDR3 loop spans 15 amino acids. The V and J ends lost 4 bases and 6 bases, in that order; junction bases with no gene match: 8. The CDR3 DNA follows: TGTGCCAGCAGCCTCGGCGGCGGGGGGGCCAATGAGCAGTTCTTC. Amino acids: CASSLGGGGANEQFF.